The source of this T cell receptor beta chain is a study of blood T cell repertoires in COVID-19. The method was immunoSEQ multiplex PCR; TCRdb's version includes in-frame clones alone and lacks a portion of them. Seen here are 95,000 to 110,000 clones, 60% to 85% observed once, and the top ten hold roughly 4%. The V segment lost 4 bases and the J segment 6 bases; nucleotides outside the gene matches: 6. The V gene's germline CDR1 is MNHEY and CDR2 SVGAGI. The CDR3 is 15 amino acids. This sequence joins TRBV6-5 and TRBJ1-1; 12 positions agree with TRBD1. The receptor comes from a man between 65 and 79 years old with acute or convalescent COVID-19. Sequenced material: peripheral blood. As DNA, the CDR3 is TGTGCCAGCAGTTCCACCGGGACAGGGGGCTCTGAAGCTTTCTTT. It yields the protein CASSSTGTGGSEAFF.